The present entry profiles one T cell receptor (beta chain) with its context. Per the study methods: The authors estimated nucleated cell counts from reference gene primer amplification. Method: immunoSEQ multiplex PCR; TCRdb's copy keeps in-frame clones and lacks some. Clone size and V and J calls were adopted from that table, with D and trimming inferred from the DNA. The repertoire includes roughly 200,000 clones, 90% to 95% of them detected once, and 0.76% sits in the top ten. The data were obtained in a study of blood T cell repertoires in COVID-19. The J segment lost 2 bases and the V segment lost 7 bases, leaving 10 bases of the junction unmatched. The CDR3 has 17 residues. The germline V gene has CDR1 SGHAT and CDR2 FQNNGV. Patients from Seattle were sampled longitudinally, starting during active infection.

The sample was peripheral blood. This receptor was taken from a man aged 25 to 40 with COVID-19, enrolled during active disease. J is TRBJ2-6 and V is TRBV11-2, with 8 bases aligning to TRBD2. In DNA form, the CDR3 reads TGTGCCAGCACCTCTAACCGGGGGGGGCCTGGGGCCAACGTCCTGACTTTC. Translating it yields CASTSNRGGPGANVLTF.